The 8 T cell receptor beta chains presented below share a single source sample, sequenced in a study of T-cell reconstitution after alpha-beta-depleted transplantation in children. TCRbeta library preparation incorporated unique molecular identifiers. TCRdb used MiXCR to reprocess the PCR reads, holding one entry per CDR3 protein. This table has about 400,000 distinct CDR3 sequences, 20% appearing once. The source material was PBMCs from the stem cell graft donor, sampled from the stem cell graft. These receptors were collected from a human donor who donated a stem cell graft to a child with acute myeloid leukemia.

J is TRBJ1-5 and V is TRBV20-1; D remains unclear. This CDR3 has 12 residues. CDR1 DFQATT and CDR2 SNEGSKA come from the germline V gene (reference sequence). V was trimmed by 3 bases and J by 3 bases, leaving 6 bases between them. The CDR3: CSASSSNQPQHF. CDR3 sequence (DNA): TGCAGTGCTAGTTCTTCCAATCAGCCCCAGCATTTT.

The chain uses TRBV12-3 or TRBV12-4 and TRBJ2-6; TRBD1 aligns across 8 bases. V was clipped by 6 bases and J by 4 bases; unmatched bases: 5. The CDR3 spans 15 residues. CDR3 residues: CASSTTGAGANVLTF. As DNA, the CDR3 is TGTGCCAGCAGCACGACAGGGGCAGGGGCCAACGTCCTGACTTTC.

J is TRBJ2-3 and V is TRBV28; D remains ambiguous. This CDR3 region has 15 residues. V was pared by 3 bases and J by 0 bases, with 10 bases between. Germline loops: CDR1 MDHEN, CDR2 SYDVKM. This CDR3 is CASSFRQISTDTQYF. The CDR3 nucleotides read TGTGCCAGCAGTTTTCGGCAGATTAGCACAGATACGCAGTATTTT.

This clonotype came up a few times. The chain combines TRBV20-1 with TRBJ2-1, with TRBD1 identical over 10 bases. The CDR3 is 18 residues long. Germline V gives CDR1 DFQATT, CDR2 SNEGSKA (reference sequence). V shed 1 base, J shed 8 bases, and the junction held 17 bases outside the gene matches. CDR3 loop: CSARVFQAGTGDFDEQFF. DNA for the CDR3: TGCAGTGCTAGAGTCTTCCAAGCCGGGACAGGGGACTTCGATGAGCAGTTCTTC.

The chain couples TRBV6-5 to TRBJ2-7; 9 bases are shared with TRBD1. Germline CDR1 is MNHEY and CDR2 is SVGAGI. This CDR3 has 16 residues. J lost 7 bases, V lost 2 bases, and 12 bases had no gene match. DNA of the CDR3: TGTGCCAGCAGTTACAGCCCGGGACAGGGCTCTTTAGAGCAGTACTTC. Its translation: CASSYSPGQGSLEQYF.

V gene TRBV5-1 combines with J gene TRBJ2-7; D perhaps matches TRBD2 (7 bases). The CDR3 extends over 15 amino acids. Trimming removed 3 bases from V and 5 bases from J, with 18 bases in between. Germline V gives CDR1 SGHRS, CDR2 YFSETQ. The CDR3 region has the DNA TGCGCCAGCAGCTCAAACGAGGGGGGGCTCAACGAGCAGTACTTC. Amino acids: CASSSNEGGLNEQYF.

Many counts were recorded for this clonotype. At one boundary the junction diverges from the germline segment, which might be a read error. V is TRBV20-1 and J is TRBJ2-3, with 10 positions matching TRBD1. The V gene's germline CDR1 is DFQATT and CDR2 SNEGSKA (reference sequence). CDR3 length equals 14 residues. CDR3 amino acids: CSAKGTGVLDTQYF. CDR3 DNA: TGCAGCGCTAAAGGGACAGGGGTTCTGGATACGCAGTATTTT.

This clonotype has just one count. The chain has TRBV5-1 and TRBJ2-2; 12 bases line up with TRBD2. Germline-derived CDR1 and CDR2 are SGHRS and YFSETQ. CDR3 length: 17 amino acids. The ends lost 5 bases at V and 3 bases at J; junction bases unmatched: 8. The CDR3 protein is CASSSTGLAGYTGELFF. The CDR3 nucleotides are TGCGCCAGCAGTTCCACCGGACTAGCGGGATACACCGGGGAGCTGTTTTTT.